A single sample is the source of the 10 T cell receptor beta chains below, sequenced in a study of T cells in tuberculosis. The data were produced by immunoSEQ multiplex PCR, yet TCRdb's version contains in-frame clones alone and is incomplete. Of tens of thousands of clones listed, roughly 95% are singletons. The sample comprised PBMCs. These receptors were taken from a donor between 10 and 35 years old with latent tuberculosis or without tuberculosis infection.

The rearrangement joins TRBV18 to TRBJ1-3, with a tentative D call TRBD1 (6 bases). V was cut by 0 bases and J by 0 bases, with 9 bases left in between. The CDR3 runs to 16 residues. CDR1 is KGHSH and CDR2 is LQKENI in the germline V gene. CDR3 bases: TGTGCCAGCTCACCACCGGGGGCCTACTCTGGAAACACCATATATTTT. Translation gives CASSPPGAYSGNTIYF.

The V and J genes are TRBV5-1 and TRBJ2-3, with D uncertain. The germline V gene encodes CDR1 SGHRS and CDR2 YFSETQ. Trimming pared 3 bases from V and 1 base from J, leaving 6 bases between. The CDR3 covers 13 residues. CDR3 nucleotides: TGCGCCAGCAGCTCCCCAGGCACAGATACGCAGTATTTT. Translating gives CASSSPGTDTQYF.

The genes are TRBV10-3 and TRBJ2-3; D is uncertain. Between the trimmed V and J ends, which lost 0 bases and 3 bases, there was a span of 4 bases. Germline values: CDR1 ENHRY, CDR2 SYGVKD. The CDR3 totals 13 residues. CDR3 DNA: TGTGCCATCAGTGAGTCCGGGACAGATACGCAGTATTTT. Its translation: CAISESGTDTQYF.

The V and J genes are TRBV5-1 and TRBJ2-3, with TRBD2 as a possible D gene (7 bases). V was cut by 0 bases and J by 5 bases, with 13 bases left in between. The CDR3 is made up of 15 amino acids. CDR1 and CDR2 from the germline V gene are SGHRS and YFSETQ. The CDR3 bases are TGCGCCAGCAGCTTGGTTGGGGGGGCAGGAGATACGCAGTATTTT. This sequence encodes CASSLVGGAGDTQYF.

The J gene is TRBJ2-7, the V gene TRBV11-1; 12 bases map to TRBD2. Per the germline V gene, CDR1 is SGHAT and CDR2 is FQDESV (reference sequence). This CDR3 contains 15 residues. With V trimmed by 6 bases and J by 5 bases, 8 bases remained unmatched. The CDR3: CASSTLAGGQDEQYF. Here the CDR3 DNA reads TGTGCCAGCAGTACTCTAGCGGGAGGGCAGGACGAGCAGTACTTC. Together with reference TRBV11-1 and TRBJ2-7, the CDR3 gives the full variable domain: EAEVAQSPRYKITEKSQAVAFWCDPISGHATLYWYRQILGQGPELLVQFQDESVVDDSQLPKDRFSAERLKGVDSTLKIQPAELGDSAMYLCASSTLAGGQDEQYFGPGTRLTVT.

In its sample, this clone was seen once. The rearrangement uses TRBV6-5 and TRBJ1-4; D is perhaps TRBD1 (6 bases). Trimming left V 2 bases short and J 8 bases short, with 12 bases between. The CDR3 is made up of 14 amino acids. The germline CDR1 and CDR2 sequences are MNHEY and SVGAGI. The CDR3 region is CASSYRLQGEKLFF. As DNA, the CDR3 is TGTGCCAGCAGTTACAGATTACAGGGAGAAAAACTGTTTTTT.

This chain uses TRBV5-1 with TRBJ1-2, with TRBD1 identical over 8 bases. This CDR3 spans 16 amino acids. V was clipped by 0 bases and J by 5 bases; unmatched bases: 9. Germline loops: CDR1 SGHRS, CDR2 YFSETQ. CDR3 nucleotide sequence: TGCGCCAGCAGCTTGGCCCTCAGGGGGCGAGGGTATGGCTACACCTTC. Its protein product is CASSLALRGRGYGYTF.

The chain recombines TRBV5-1 with TRBJ2-6; D may be TRBD2 (6 bases). V was cut by 0 bases and J by 1 base, with 14 bases left in between. Per germline, CDR1 SGHRS and CDR2 YFSETQ. CDR3 size: 18 residues. The CDR3 loop is CASSLVGGTESGANVLTF. CDR3 sequence (DNA): TGCGCCAGCAGCTTGGTTGGAGGGACCGAGTCTGGGGCCAACGTCCTGACTTTC.

The chain joins TRBV27 to TRBJ2-1; 8 positions match TRBD2. Trimming took 3 bases from V and 7 from J; bases not matched to a gene: 2. The CDR3 runs to 13 residues. The germline gives CDR1 MNHEY, CDR2 SMNVEV (reference sequence). The chain's CDR3 is CASSFTSGNEQFF. DNA of the CDR3: TGTGCCAGCAGTTTTACTAGCGGTAATGAGCAGTTCTTC.

This sequence joins TRBV10-3 and TRBJ1-2; TRBD1 matches at 9 bases. The CDR3 runs 13 residues. Germline values: CDR1 ENHRY, CDR2 SYGVKD. Trimming cost V 4 bases and J 6 bases; bases outside gene matches: 3. The CDR3 region is CAISARTGDGYTF. The DNA for the CDR3 is TGTGCCATCAGTGCCCGGACAGGGGATGGCTACACCTTC.